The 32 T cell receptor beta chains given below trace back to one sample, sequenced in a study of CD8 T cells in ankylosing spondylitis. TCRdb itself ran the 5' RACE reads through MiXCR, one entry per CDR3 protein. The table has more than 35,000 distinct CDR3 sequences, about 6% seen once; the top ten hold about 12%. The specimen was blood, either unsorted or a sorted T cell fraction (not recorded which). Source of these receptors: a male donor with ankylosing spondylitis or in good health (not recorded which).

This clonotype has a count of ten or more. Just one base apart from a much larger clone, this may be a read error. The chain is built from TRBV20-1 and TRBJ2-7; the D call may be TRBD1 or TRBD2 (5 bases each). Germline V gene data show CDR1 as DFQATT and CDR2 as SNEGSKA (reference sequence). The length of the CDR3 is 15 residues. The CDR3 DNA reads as TGCTGTGCTAGATCGTGGGGCCAGGGAGCCCTCGAGCAGTACTTC. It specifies CCARSWGQGALEQYF.

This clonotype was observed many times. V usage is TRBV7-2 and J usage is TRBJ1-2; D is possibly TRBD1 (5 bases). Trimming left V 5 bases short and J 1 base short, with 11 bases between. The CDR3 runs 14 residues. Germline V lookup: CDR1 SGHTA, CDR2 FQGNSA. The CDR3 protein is CASSDTDNNYGYTF. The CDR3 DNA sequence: TGTGCCAGCAGCGATACGGACAATAACTATGGCTACACCTTC.

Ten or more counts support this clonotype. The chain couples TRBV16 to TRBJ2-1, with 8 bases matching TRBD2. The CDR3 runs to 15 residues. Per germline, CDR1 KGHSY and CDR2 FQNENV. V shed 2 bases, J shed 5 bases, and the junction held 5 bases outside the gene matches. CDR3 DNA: TGTGCCAGCAGCCAAAGACTAGCGTTCGACAATGAGCAGTTCTTC. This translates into CASSQRLAFDNEQFF.

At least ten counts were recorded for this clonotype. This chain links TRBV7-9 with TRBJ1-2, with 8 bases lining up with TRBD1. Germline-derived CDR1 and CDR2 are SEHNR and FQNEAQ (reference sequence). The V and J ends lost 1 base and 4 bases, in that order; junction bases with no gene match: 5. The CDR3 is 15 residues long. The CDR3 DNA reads TGTGCCAGCAGCTTAGTCAGGGGGCGCGGCTATGGCTACACCTTC. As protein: CASSLVRGRGYGYTF.

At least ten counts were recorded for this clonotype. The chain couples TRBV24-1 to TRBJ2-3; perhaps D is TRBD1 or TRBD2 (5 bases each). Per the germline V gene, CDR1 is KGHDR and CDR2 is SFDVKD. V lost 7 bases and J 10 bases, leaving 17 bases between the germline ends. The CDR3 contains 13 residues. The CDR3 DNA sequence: TGTGCCACCAGGCCGGAAGGGGCCGGGGCGCAGTATTTT. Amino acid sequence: CATRPEGAGAQYF.

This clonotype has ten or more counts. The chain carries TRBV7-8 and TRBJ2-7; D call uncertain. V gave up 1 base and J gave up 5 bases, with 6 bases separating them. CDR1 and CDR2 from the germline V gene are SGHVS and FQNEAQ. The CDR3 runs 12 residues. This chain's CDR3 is CASSLEGHEQYF. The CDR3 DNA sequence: TGTGCCAGCAGCTTAGAAGGGCACGAGCAGTACTTC.

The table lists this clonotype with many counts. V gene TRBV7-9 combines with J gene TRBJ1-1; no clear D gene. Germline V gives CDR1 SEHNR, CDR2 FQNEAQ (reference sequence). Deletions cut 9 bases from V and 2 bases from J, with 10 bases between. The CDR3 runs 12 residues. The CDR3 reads CASFKVNTEAFF. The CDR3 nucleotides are TGTGCCAGTTTCAAGGTTAACACTGAAGCTTTCTTT.

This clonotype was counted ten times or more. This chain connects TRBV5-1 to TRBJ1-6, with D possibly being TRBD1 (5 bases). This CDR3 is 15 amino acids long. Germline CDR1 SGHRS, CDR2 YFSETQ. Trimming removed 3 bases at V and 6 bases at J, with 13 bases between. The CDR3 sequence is CASSSAPDSNSPLHF. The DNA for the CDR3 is TGCGCCAGCAGCTCGGCCCCCGACAGTAATTCACCCCTCCACTTT.

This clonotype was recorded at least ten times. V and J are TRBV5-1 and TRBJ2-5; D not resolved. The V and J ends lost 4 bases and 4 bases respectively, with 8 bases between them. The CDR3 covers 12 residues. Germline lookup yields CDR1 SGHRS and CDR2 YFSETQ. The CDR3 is CASSRTAETQYF. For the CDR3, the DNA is TGCGCCAGCAGCAGGACCGCAGAGACCCAGTACTTC.

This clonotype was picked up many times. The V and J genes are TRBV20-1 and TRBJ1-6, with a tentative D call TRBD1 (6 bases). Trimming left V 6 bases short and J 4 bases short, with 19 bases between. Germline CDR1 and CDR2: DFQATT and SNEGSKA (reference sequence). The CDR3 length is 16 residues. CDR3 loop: CSAGGSRQLYNSPLHF. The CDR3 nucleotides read TGCAGTGCAGGGGGTTCACGTCAACTTTATAATTCACCCCTCCACTTT.

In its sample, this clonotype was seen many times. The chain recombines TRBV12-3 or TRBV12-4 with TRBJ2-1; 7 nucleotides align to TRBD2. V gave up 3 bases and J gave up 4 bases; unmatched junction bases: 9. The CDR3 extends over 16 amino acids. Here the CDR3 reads CASSLARGYTYNEQFF. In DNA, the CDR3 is TGTGCCAGCAGTTTGGCGCGGGGGTATACTTACAATGAGCAGTTCTTC.

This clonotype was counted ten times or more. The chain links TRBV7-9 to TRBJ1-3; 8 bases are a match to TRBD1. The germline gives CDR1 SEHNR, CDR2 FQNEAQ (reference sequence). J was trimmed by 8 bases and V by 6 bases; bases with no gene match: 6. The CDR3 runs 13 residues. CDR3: CASSSTGGYTIYF. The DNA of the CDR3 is TGTGCCAGCAGTTCCACAGGGGGTTACACCATATATTTT.

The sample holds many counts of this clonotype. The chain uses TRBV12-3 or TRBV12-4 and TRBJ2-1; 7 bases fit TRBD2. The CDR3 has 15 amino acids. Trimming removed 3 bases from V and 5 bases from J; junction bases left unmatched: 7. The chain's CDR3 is CASSFDGRPHNEQFF. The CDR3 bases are TGTGCCAGCAGTTTTGACGGGAGGCCCCACAATGAGCAGTTCTTC.

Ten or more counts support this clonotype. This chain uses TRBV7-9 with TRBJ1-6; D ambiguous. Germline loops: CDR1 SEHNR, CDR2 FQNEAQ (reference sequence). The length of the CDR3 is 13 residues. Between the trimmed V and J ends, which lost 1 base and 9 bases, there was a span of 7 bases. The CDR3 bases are TGTGCCAGCAGCTTAGGGAATGGTTCACCCCTCCACTTT. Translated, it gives CASSLGNGSPLHF.

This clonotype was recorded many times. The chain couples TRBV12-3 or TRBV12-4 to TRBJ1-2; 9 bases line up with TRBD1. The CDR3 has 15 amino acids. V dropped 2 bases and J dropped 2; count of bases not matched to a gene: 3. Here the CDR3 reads CASSLSGQGNYGYTF. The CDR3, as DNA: TGTGCCAGCAGTTTAAGTGGACAGGGGAACTATGGCTACACCTTC.

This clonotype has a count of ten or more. CDR3 region: CASSFEAGFEAFF. The CDR3 region has the DNA TGTGCCAGCAGCTTCGAGGCGGGTTTTGAAGCTTTCTTT. The genes are TRBV7-9 and TRBJ1-1, with D hard to call. The germline CDR1 and CDR2 sequences are SEHNR and FQNEAQ (reference sequence). This CDR3 contains 13 residues. V was pared by 3 bases and J by 7 bases, with 12 bases between.

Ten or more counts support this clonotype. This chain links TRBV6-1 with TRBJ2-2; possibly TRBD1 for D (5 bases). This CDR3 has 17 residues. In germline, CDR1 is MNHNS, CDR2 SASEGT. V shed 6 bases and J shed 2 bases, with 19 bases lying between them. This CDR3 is CASRTLRTKKNTGELFF. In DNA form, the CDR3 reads TGTGCCAGCAGGACACTTCGGACAAAGAAAAACACCGGGGAGCTGTTTTTT.

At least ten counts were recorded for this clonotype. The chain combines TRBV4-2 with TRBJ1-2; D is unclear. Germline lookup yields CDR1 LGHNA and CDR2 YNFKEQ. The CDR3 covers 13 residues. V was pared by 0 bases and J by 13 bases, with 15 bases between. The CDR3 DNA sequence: TGTGCCAGCAGCCAAGAGGTTGCTTCCATTGGCACCTTC. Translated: CASSQEVASIGTF.

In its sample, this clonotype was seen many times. The CDR3 region has the DNA TGCGCCAGCAGCTTGGAAACTAGCGAGGAGACCCAGTACTTC. Protein sequence: CASSLETSEETQYF. The rearrangement links TRBV5-1 to TRBJ2-5; 7 nucleotides align to TRBD2. This CDR3 is built from 14 residues. Germline V gene lookup returns CDR1 SGHRS and CDR2 YFSETQ. V lost 0 bases, J lost 5 bases, and 4 bases stayed unmatched. Based on the CDR3 plus reference TRBV5-1 and TRBJ2-5, the full variable domain is KAGVTQTPRYLIKTRGQQVTLSCSPISGHRSVSWYQQTPGQGLQFLFEYFSETQRNKGNFPGRFSGRQFSNSRSEMNVSTLELGDSALYLCASSLETSEETQYFGPGTRLLVL.

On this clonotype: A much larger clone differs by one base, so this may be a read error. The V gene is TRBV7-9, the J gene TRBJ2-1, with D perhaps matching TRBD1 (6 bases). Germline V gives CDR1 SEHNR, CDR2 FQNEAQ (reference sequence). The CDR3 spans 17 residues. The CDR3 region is CTSRRPLGQSSHSEQFF. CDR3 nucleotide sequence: TGTACCAGTCGGCGGCCTCTTGGACAGTCCTCACACAGTGAGCAGTTCTTC.

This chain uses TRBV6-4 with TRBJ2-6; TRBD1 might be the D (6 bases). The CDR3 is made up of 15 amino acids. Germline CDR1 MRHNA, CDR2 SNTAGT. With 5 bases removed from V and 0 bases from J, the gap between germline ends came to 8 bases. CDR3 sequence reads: CASSTGSSGANVLTF. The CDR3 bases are TGTGCCAGCAGTACAGGGAGCTCTGGGGCCAACGTCCTGACTTTC.

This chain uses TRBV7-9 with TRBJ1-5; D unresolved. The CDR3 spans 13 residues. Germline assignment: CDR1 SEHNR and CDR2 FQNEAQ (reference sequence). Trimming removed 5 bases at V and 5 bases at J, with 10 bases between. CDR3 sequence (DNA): TGTGCCAGCAGCATAGACGGGGATCAGCCCCAGCATTTT. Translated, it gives CASSIDGDQPQHF.

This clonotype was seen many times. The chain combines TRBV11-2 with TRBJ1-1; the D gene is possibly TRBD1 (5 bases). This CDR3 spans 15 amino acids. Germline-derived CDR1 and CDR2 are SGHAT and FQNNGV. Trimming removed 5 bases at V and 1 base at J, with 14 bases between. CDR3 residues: CASSPRFGGNTEAFF. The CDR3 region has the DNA TGTGCCAGCAGCCCGAGGTTCGGGGGGAACACTGAAGCTTTCTTT.

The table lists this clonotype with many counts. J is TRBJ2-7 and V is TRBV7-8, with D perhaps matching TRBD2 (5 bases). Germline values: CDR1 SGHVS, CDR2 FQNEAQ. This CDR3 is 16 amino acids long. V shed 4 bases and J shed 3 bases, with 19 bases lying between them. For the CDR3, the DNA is TGTGCCAGCAGCTCCGGGAACTCGGGAAGACTCTACGAGCAGTACTTC. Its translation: CASSSGNSGRLYEQYF.

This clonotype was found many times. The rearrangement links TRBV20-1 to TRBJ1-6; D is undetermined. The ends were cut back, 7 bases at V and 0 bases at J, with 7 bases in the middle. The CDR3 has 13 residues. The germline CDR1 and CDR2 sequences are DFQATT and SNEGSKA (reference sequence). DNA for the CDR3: TGCAGTGTCGCCGGCTCCTATAATTCACCCCTCCACTTT. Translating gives CSVAGSYNSPLHF.

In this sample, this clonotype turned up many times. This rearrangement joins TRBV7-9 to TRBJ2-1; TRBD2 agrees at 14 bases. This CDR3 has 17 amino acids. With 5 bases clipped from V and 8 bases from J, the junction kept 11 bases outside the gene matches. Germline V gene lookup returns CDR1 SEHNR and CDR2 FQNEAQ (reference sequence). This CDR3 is CASSPSGTSGRYDEQFF. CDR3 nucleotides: TGTGCCAGCAGCCCCTCCGGGACTAGCGGGAGATATGATGAGCAGTTCTTC. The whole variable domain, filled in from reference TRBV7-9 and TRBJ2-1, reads DTGVSQNPRHKITKRGQNVTFRCDPISEHNRLYWYRQTLGQGPEFLTYFQNEAQLEKSRLLSDRFSAERPKGSFSTLEIQRTEQGDSAMYLCASSPSGTSGRYDEQFFGPGTRLTVL.

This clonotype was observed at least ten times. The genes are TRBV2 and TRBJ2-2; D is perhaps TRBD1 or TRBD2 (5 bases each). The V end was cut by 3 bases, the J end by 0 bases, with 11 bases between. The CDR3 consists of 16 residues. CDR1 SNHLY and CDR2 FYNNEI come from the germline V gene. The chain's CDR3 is CASSELGPSNTGELFF. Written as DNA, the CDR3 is TGTGCCAGCAGTGAGTTGGGACCTTCGAACACCGGGGAGCTGTTTTTT.

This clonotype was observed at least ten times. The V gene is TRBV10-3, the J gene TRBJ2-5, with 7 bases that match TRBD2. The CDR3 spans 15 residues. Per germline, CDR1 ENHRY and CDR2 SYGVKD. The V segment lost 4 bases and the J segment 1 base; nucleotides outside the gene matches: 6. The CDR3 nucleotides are TGTGCCATCAGTGGCCTGGGAGGGGTCCAAGAGACCCAGTACTTC. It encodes CAISGLGGVQETQYF.

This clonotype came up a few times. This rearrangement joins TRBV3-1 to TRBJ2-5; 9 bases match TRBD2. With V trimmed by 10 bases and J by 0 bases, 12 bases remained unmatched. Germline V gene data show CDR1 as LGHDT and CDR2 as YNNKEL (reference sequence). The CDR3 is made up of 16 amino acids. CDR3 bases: TGTGCCACCTGCCCCCGACTAGCGGATTACCAAGAGACCCAGTACTTC. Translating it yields CATCPRLADYQETQYF.

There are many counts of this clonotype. Here the CDR3 DNA reads TGCAGTGGTCGGGAGGATACGCAGTATTTT. Its translation is CSGREDTQYF. V usage is TRBV20-1 and J usage is TRBJ2-3; TRBD2 might be the D (6 bases). There are 10 residues in the CDR3. V shed 7 bases and J shed 6 bases, with 8 bases lying between them. Germline V gives CDR1 DFQATT, CDR2 SNEGSKA (reference sequence).

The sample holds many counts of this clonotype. The CDR3 coding sequence is TGTGCCAGCAGACGGACAGGGTCCAACGAGCAGTACTTC. Its translation: CASRRTGSNEQYF. The J gene is TRBJ2-7, the V gene TRBV6-2 or TRBV6-3; the match to TRBD1 covers 8 bases. This CDR3 is built from 13 residues. V trimming: 6 bases; J trimming: 5 bases; junction bases outside the gene matches: 6. Per the germline V gene, CDR1 is MNHEY and CDR2 is SVGEGT.

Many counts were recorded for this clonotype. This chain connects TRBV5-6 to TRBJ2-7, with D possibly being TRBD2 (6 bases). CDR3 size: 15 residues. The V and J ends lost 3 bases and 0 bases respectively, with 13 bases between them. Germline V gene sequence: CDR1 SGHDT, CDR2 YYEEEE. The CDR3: CASSSEGLYSYEQYF. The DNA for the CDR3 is TGTGCCAGCAGCTCGGAGGGACTTTACTCCTACGAGCAGTACTTC.